The rows below give T cell receptor beta chains drawn from one sample of a study of T cells expressing NK-cell markers. One entry per CDR3 protein, without DNA, is what TCRdb gives after re-calling the 5' RACE reads. In total, the table holds around 260,000 distinct CDR3 sequences. The specimen sequenced was blood T cells: a sorted CD56 or NKG2C T cell subset, CD4+ or CD8+ T cells, or bulk PBMC T cells (not recorded which). All receptors derive from a woman aged 18-70 years in good health. The CDR3 runs from the conserved cysteine through the conserved F or W.

J gene | V gene | CDR3 protein
TRBJ2-7 | TRBV20-1 | CSATQTYEQYF
TRBJ2-5 | TRBV20-1 | CSAPTTRGSETQYF
TRBJ2-1 | TRBV4-3 | CASSRRLAGGPGNEQFF
TRBJ1-1 | TRBV27 | CASRNQQGRAFF
TRBJ2-3 | TRBV20-1 | CSASHLGTSGPTSTDTQYF
TRBJ2-3 | TRBV20-1 | CSASFRNLGTDTQYF
TRBJ2-1 | TRBV24-1 | CATSDLRGQYNEQFF
TRBJ1-6 | TRBV6-5 | CASSYEGRGLNSPLHF
TRBJ1-6 | TRBV12-3/TRBV12-4 | CASSPPGVRVRPLHF
TRBJ1-5 | TRBV6-2/TRBV6-3 | CASSYSDKAGDQPQHF
TRBJ2-1 | TRBV7-9 | CASSYLGTGNEQFF
TRBJ1-5 | TRBV5-1 | CASSLEGGVNQPQHF
TRBJ1-4 | TRBV20-1 | CSARDIELTTLFF
TRBJ2-1 | TRBV20-1 | CSASILAGGEQFF
TRBJ2-3 | TRBV29-1 | CSATTPTDTQYF
TRBJ2-1 | TRBV20-1 | CSARDVGPYNEQFF
TRBJ2-1 | TRBV2 | CASLASGRVYEQFF
TRBJ2-7 | TRBV28 | CASRGAGKTVYYEQYF
TRBJ1-1 | TRBV7-2 | CASSFALLNTEAFF
TRBJ1-2 | TRBV5-1 | CASSQNAYGYTF
TRBJ1-2 | TRBV12-3/TRBV12-4 | CASSGQGAINYGYTF
TRBJ2-3 | TRBV7-2 | CASSPRSSVPSTDTQYF
TRBJ1-6 | TRBV6-6 | CASTSYNSPLHF
TRBJ2-1 | TRBV11-2 | CASSSQRDGEQFF
TRBJ1-5 | TRBV11-2 | CASSWGVDQPQHF
TRBJ1-6 | TRBV12-3/TRBV12-4 | CASSLGFGGNSPLHF
TRBJ1-1 | TRBV12-3/TRBV12-4 | CATAGQMNTEAFF
TRBJ2-3 | TRBV5-4 | CASSLDALSDTQYF
TRBJ1-3 | TRBV6-5 | CASSYSGRNGNTIYF
TRBJ1-2 | TRBV5-1 | CASSIPLTGGYGYTF
TRBJ2-2 | TRBV11-1 | CASSLGSGVILTGELFF
TRBJ2-1 | TRBV5-5 | CASSLGGGGEQFF
TRBJ1-2 | TRBV7-2 | CASSATVGRDGYTF
TRBJ2-5 | TRBV4-3 | CASSQDRKTQYF
TRBJ1-6 | TRBV12-3/TRBV12-4 | CASRPRTGEHSPLHF
TRBJ2-1 | TRBV29-1 | CSVEPLAGYTNEQFF
TRBJ2-2 | TRBV12-3/TRBV12-4 | CASREYRDINTGELFF
TRBJ1-1 | TRBV30 | CAWRQGAVNTEAFF
TRBJ2-1 | TRBV7-2 | CASSSGVSGYNEQFF
TRBJ2-1 | TRBV5-1 | CASSGISGPLNEQFF
TRBJ2-3 | TRBV19 | CASSNQRGNTDTQYF
TRBJ2-1 | TRBV27 | CASSNGREGEQFF
TRBJ1-2 | TRBV6-1 | CASSEWQDSYGYTF
TRBJ1-1 | TRBV5-1 | CASSLGLSADTEAFF
TRBJ2-5 | TRBV10-3 | CAISAGSGETQYF
TRBJ1-3 | TRBV3-1 | CASSQSADRVTGNTIYF
TRBJ1-2 | TRBV24-1 | CATSEPDGAYTF
TRBJ2-3 | TRBV28 | CASSARLGAGTDTQYF
TRBJ1-2 | TRBV18 | CASSTDGYGYTF
TRBJ2-1 | TRBV5-1 | CASSLVSVAGGSIRSYNEQFF
TRBJ2-1 | TRBV7-3 | CASSLTISNEQFF
TRBJ2-4 | TRBV20-1 | CSAREPRTRKNIQYF
TRBJ1-2 | TRBV6-2/TRBV6-3 | CASSLRQLYGYTF
TRBJ1-6 | TRBV12-3/TRBV12-4 | CASSFRDRGSPLHF
TRBJ2-1 | TRBV7-7 | CASSLAGGPSNEQFF
TRBJ1-2 | TRBV29-1 | CSVEGTGGGYTF
TRBJ2-3 | TRBV5-4 | CASMPTRTDTQYF
TRBJ2-1 | TRBV27 | CASSYGKTSAGGLNEQFF
TRBJ2-3 | TRBV7-2 | CASSFVGLATDTQYF
TRBJ1-1 | TRBV27 | CASGYRGWTEAFF